This is a list of T cell receptor beta chains from one sample in a study of control samples from healthy donors and cancer patients. The table came from immunoSEQ multiplex PCR; TCRdb's copy has only in-frame clones and leaves some out. The sample has tens of thousands of clones, roughly 85% seen once; the top ten hold approximately 2.6%. The sequenced sample was PBMCs. The source of these receptors is a woman between 45 and 60 years old with lung cancer. CDR3s leave out the opening cysteine and the closing phenylalanine or tryptophan.

j_call: TRBJ2-7; v_call: TRBV2; cdr3_aa: ASRGFYGSSYEQY
j_call: TRBJ1-1; v_call: TRBV2; cdr3_aa: ASMAQWGTEAF
j_call: TRBJ2-7; v_call: TRBV7-8; cdr3_aa: ASSTDLSRNEQY
j_call: TRBJ2-7; v_call: TRBV6-2/TRBV6-3; cdr3_aa: ASSPGFYEQY
j_call: TRBJ1-6; v_call: TRBV5-1; cdr3_aa: ASSRSGQNNSPLH
j_call: TRBJ1-2; v_call: TRBV7-9; cdr3_aa: ASSLALEGYGYT
j_call: TRBJ2-7; v_call: TRBV2; cdr3_aa: AALPRGHYEQY
j_call: TRBJ2-3; v_call: TRBV28; cdr3_aa: ASSVTSAASTDTQY
j_call: TRBJ1-1; v_call: TRBV7-9; cdr3_aa: ASSPGDRVNTEAF
j_call: TRBJ1-1; v_call: TRBV24-1; cdr3_aa: ATSDPRQGGTEAF
j_call: TRBJ2-3; v_call: TRBV6-5; cdr3_aa: ASSKVTGVGNTQY
j_call: TRBJ2-7; v_call: TRBV5-1; cdr3_aa: ASSLDSTSYEQY
j_call: TRBJ1-6; v_call: TRBV5-6; cdr3_aa: ASSLDRGETYPYNSPLH
j_call: TRBJ2-7; v_call: TRBV15; cdr3_aa: ATSRDGYEQY
j_call: TRBJ1-5; v_call: TRBV28; cdr3_aa: ASSSSSGWQPQH
j_call: TRBJ2-2; v_call: TRBV9; cdr3_aa: ASSSSLELF
j_call: TRBJ2-3; v_call: TRBV18; cdr3_aa: ASSNTDTQY
j_call: TRBJ2-7; v_call: TRBV27; cdr3_aa: ASSLKGYEQY
j_call: TRBJ2-7; v_call: TRBV6-2/TRBV6-3; cdr3_aa: ASSYGDFSYEQY
j_call: TRBJ1-2; v_call: TRBV20-1; cdr3_aa: SASFVGYGYT
j_call: TRBJ1-5; v_call: TRBV7-2; cdr3_aa: ASSLGDGFNQPQH
j_call: TRBJ2-2; v_call: TRBV24-1; cdr3_aa: ATSLTASTGELF
j_call: TRBJ2-1; v_call: TRBV11-2; cdr3_aa: ASRGQGSYNEQF
j_call: TRBJ1-1; v_call: TRBV6-5; cdr3_aa: ASSFGPGNTEAF
j_call: TRBJ1-4; v_call: TRBV30; cdr3_aa: AWSRTTGVGEKLF
j_call: TRBJ2-2; v_call: TRBV9; cdr3_aa: ASSVVPDSNTGELF
j_call: TRBJ1-1; v_call: TRBV7-9; cdr3_aa: ASSFRAVDTEAF
j_call: TRBJ2-2; v_call: TRBV4-3; cdr3_aa: ASSQEQDTGELF
j_call: TRBJ2-7; v_call: TRBV29-1; cdr3_aa: SASDGPYEQY
j_call: TRBJ2-5; v_call: TRBV4-3; cdr3_aa: ASSLIRDRGLGAQY
j_call: TRBJ1-1; v_call: TRBV10-3; cdr3_aa: AISEGGIHEAF
j_call: TRBJ1-4; v_call: TRBV11-2; cdr3_aa: ASSQGRPNEKLF
j_call: TRBJ2-1; v_call: TRBV28; cdr3_aa: ASSLNEQF
j_call: TRBJ1-3; v_call: TRBV4-1; cdr3_aa: ASSQGNGYSGNTIY
j_call: TRBJ1-1; v_call: TRBV28; cdr3_aa: ASSFLRQGLNTEAF
j_call: TRBJ1-1; v_call: TRBV7-8; cdr3_aa: ASSPGRGEWDTEAF
j_call: TRBJ2-5; v_call: TRBV6-6; cdr3_aa: ASSYGGGERRETQY
j_call: TRBJ2-1; v_call: TRBV18; cdr3_aa: ASSPQGPYNEQF
j_call: TRBJ1-2; v_call: TRBV11-1; cdr3_aa: ASSSGWAPEDGYT
j_call: TRBJ2-7; v_call: TRBV6-5; cdr3_aa: ASSYTTGQVYEQY
j_call: TRBJ2-2; v_call: TRBV27; cdr3_aa: ASSPGLAGGPTGELF
j_call: TRBJ2-5; v_call: TRBV18; cdr3_aa: ASSPGMQETQY
j_call: TRBJ2-5; v_call: TRBV5-8; cdr3_aa: ASSLGQDIEETQY
j_call: TRBJ2-7; v_call: TRBV14; cdr3_aa: ASRDSYEQY
j_call: TRBJ2-3; v_call: TRBV5-8; cdr3_aa: ASSFQGTTDTQY
j_call: TRBJ2-1; v_call: TRBV11-2; cdr3_aa: ASRRDTFYNEQF
j_call: TRBJ1-5; v_call: TRBV2; cdr3_aa: ASDGDQTRVNQPQH
j_call: TRBJ1-1; v_call: TRBV9; cdr3_aa: ASSPGPSNTEAF
j_call: TRBJ2-3; v_call: TRBV3-1/TRBV3-2; cdr3_aa: ASKRGTDTQY
j_call: TRBJ2-1; v_call: TRBV6-1; cdr3_aa: ASSEGQGRAYNEQF
j_call: TRBJ1-2; v_call: TRBV3-1/TRBV3-2; cdr3_aa: ASSPMGQGSGYT
j_call: TRBJ2-1; v_call: TRBV27; cdr3_aa: ASSLGPHNEQF
j_call: TRBJ1-2; v_call: TRBV2; cdr3_aa: ASSTGGRYGYT
j_call: TRBJ1-1; v_call: TRBV6-2/TRBV6-3; cdr3_aa: ASSYSPQNTEAF
j_call: TRBJ2-5; v_call: TRBV27; cdr3_aa: ASSPTSGGETQY
j_call: TRBJ1-6; v_call: TRBV19; cdr3_aa: ASSISGDNSPLH
j_call: TRBJ1-5; v_call: TRBV6-6; cdr3_aa: ASSFSIQGGNQPQH
j_call: TRBJ1-2; v_call: TRBV6-2/TRBV6-3; cdr3_aa: ASSKTGGQYGYT
j_call: TRBJ2-7; v_call: TRBV27; cdr3_aa: ASSLTPHYEQY